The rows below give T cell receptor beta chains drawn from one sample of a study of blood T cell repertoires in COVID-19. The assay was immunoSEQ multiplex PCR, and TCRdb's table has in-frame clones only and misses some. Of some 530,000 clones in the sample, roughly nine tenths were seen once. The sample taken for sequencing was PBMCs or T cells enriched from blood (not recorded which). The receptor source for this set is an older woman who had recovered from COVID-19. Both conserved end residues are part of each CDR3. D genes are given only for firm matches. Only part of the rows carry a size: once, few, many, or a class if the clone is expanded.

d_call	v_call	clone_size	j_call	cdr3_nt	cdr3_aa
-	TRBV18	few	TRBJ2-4	TGTGCCAGCTCACCGGGCCCGGGAAGCATTCAGTACTTC	CASSPGPGSIQYF
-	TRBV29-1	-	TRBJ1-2	TGCAGCGTTGACAAGGGGCTCGGTGGCTACACCTTC	CSVDKGLGGYTF
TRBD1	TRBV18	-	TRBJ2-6	TGTGCCAGCTCACAATCCGGGACAGCTGGGGCCAACGTCCTGACTTTC	CASSQSGTAGANVLTF
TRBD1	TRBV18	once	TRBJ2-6	TGTGCCAGCTCACCATCCCGAACAGGGGCCGGGGCCAACGTCCTGACTTTC	CASSPSRTGAGANVLTF
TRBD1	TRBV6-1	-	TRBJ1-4	TGTGCCAGCAGTGGACGGACAGGGCCAACTAATGAAAAACTGTTTTTT	CASSGRTGPTNEKLFF
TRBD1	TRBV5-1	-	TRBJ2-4	TGCGCCAGCAGCCCAGACAGGGTCAGGGACAAAAACATTCAGTACTTC	CASSPDRVRDKNIQYF
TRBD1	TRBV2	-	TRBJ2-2	TGTGCCAGCAGTCGGACAGGGCCGAACACCGGGGAGCTGTTTTTT	CASSRTGPNTGELFF
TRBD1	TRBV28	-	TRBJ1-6	TGTGCCAGCAGTTCCCCCCCAGGGGGTAAGGATAATTCACCCCTCCACTTT	CASSSPPGGKDNSPLHF
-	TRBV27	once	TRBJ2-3	TGTGCCAGCGCTGACAGAAGGTTTCCCACAGATACGCAGTATTTT	CASADRRFPTDTQYF
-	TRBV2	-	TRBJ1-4	TGTGCCAGCACCGGTCAGGGTCATGAAAAACTGTTTTTT	CASTGQGHEKLFF
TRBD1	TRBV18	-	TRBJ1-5	TGTGCCAGCTCACCGACCCCCTCGGCTCTGACAGGGGGCAATCAGCCCCAGCATTTT	CASSPTPSALTGGNQPQHF
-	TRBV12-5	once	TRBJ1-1	TGTGCTAGTGGTTTGGGGCTGAACACTGAAGCTTTCTTT	CASGLGLNTEAFF
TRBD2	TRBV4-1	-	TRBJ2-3	TGCGCCAGCAGCCAAGAACAGCGGGGGGGAGGTGGAGATACGCAGTATTTT	CASSQEQRGGGGDTQYF
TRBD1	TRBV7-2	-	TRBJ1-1	TGTGCCAGCAGCCCTTCCCGTACAGGGGGAAAGGCGGACACTGAAGCTTTCTTT	CASSPSRTGGKADTEAFF
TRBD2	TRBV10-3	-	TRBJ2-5	TGTGCCATCAGTGAGCTCCGGGGGGGTTCAGAGACCCAGTACTTC	CAISELRGGSETQYF
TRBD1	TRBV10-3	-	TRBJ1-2	TGTGCCATCAGGGGACAGGGTGGCTATGGCTACACCTTC	CAIRGQGGYGYTF
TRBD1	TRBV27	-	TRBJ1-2	TGTGCCAGCAGTTTATTAGGGACAGGGGGTGACTTACTTAACTATGGCTACACCTTC	CASSLLGTGGDLLNYGYTF
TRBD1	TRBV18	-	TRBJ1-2	TGTGCCAGCTCACCAACTCAGGGGGCAGATGGCTACACCTTC	CASSPTQGADGYTF
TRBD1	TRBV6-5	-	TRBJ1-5	TGTGCCAGCACCGAGGACAGGGCAATTCAGCCCCAGCATTTT	CASTEDRAIQPQHF
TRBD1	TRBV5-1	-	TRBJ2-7	TGCGCCAGCAGCCGAACGGGACAGGACCTCTACGAGCAGTACTTC	CASSRTGQDLYEQYF
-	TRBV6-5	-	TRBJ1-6	TGTGCCAGCTCCTCCCGGGGAGGCAATTCACCCCTCCACTTT	CASSSRGGNSPLHF
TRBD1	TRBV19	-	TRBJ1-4	TGTGCCAGTAGTATCCCTGGGACAGGGGATGGGGAAAAACTGTTTTTT	CASSIPGTGDGEKLFF
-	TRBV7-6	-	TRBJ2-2	TGTGCCAGCAGCCGCGGGAAAGGCCCCGGGGAGCTGTTTTTT	CASSRGKGPGELFF
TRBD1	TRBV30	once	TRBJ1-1	TGTGCCTGGAGTTTTACAGGGGATACTGAAGCTTTCTTT	CAWSFTGDTEAFF
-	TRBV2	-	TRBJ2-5	TGTGCCAGCAGTCGCCAGCTTTCGCCGGGACTTGGGGGAACCCAGTACTTC	CASSRQLSPGLGGTQYF
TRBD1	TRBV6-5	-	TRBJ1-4	TGTGCCAGCAGTAGGCCGACAGGGGTTAGGGAAAAACTGTTTTTT	CASSRPTGVREKLFF
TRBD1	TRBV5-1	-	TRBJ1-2	TGCGCCAGCAGCCCATACATTACCGGGACAGCCCCCTATGGCTACACCTTC	CASSPYITGTAPYGYTF
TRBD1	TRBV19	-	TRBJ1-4	TGTGCCAGTAGTTCCTACAGGGGGCGGTCCGAAAAACTGTTTTTT	CASSSYRGRSEKLFF
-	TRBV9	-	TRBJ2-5	TGTGCCAGCAGCGTAGCTTGGGGCGCCCAAGAGACCCAGTACTTC	CASSVAWGAQETQYF
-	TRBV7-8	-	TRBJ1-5	TGTGCCAGCAGCTCGAGCGACCGTGGTAGCAATCAGCCCCAGCATTTT	CASSSSDRGSNQPQHF
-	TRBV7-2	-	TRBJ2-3	TGTGCCAGCAGCTTTAATAGCCCGAGCACAGATACGCAGTATTTT	CASSFNSPSTDTQYF
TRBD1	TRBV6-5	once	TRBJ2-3	TGTGCCAGCAGGGATCCGGGACAGGGGAAGGATACGCAGTATTTT	CASRDPGQGKDTQYF
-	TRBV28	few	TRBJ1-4	TGTGCCAGCAGAAGCCCTACCGGTGAAAAACTGTTTTTT	CASRSPTGEKLFF
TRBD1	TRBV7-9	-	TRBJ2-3	TGTGCCAGCAGCCCGGACAGGGGATATACAGATACGCAGTATTTT	CASSPDRGYTDTQYF
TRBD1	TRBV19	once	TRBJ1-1	TGTGCCAGTATGCGAACAGGGGTCACGAGGAACACTGAAGCTTTCTTT	CASMRTGVTRNTEAFF
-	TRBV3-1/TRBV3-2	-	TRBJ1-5	TGTGCCAGCAGCCAAAACGGGGATCAGCCCCAGCATTTT	CASSQNGDQPQHF
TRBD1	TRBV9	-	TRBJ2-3	TGTGCCAGCAGCGTATGGGACAGGGGTTCAGATACGCAGTATTTT	CASSVWDRGSDTQYF
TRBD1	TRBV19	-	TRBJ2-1	TGTGCCAGTAGTGGGACAGGCAATGAGCAGTTCTTC	CASSGTGNEQFF
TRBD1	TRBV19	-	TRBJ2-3	TGTGCCAGTAGTATAGTGACAGGGGGCGATGGGACAGATACGCAGTATTTT	CASSIVTGGDGTDTQYF
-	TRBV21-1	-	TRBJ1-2	TGTGCCAGCAGCAAAGGTGGTAGACAGGGGGCAATAGGGGGCTACACCTTC	CASSKGGRQGAIGGYTF
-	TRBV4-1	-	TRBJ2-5	TGCGCCAGCAGCTACTCGAGGGTCACAAGCCTCCAAGAGACCCAGTACTTC	CASSYSRVTSLQETQYF
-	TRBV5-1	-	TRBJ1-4	TGCGCCAGCAGCTTGGTGGGCCTTAATGAAAAACTGTTTTTT	CASSLVGLNEKLFF
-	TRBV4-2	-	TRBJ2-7	TGTGCCAGCAGCCAAGTAGGGGGCGAGCAGTACTTC	CASSQVGGEQYF
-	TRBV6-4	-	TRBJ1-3	TGTGCCAGCAGTGACTCGATTTGTTGGGGGGGTGGAAACACCATATATTTT	CASSDSICWGGGNTIYF